These 11 T cell receptor beta chains share one sample of origin, sequenced in a study of metastatic and nonmetastatic thyroid tumors. TCRdb re-called the PCR reads with MiXCR. Here the sample spans tens of thousands of clones, around 15% being singletons. Each patient came to thyroid surgery without any prior treatment (of any kind). Input material: blood. The receptor source for this set is a male donor with papillary thyroid cancer or a benign thyroid nodule (not recorded which). Some clones in this sample may be carry-over from other donors' samples.

This clone showed up many times. In DNA form, the CDR3 reads TGTGCCAGCACACCCCTAGGGGCGATGAACTATGGCTACACCTTC. Amino acids: CASTPLGAMNYGYTF. This chain joins TRBV28 and TRBJ1-2; D is perhaps TRBD1 (5 bases). The CDR3 has 15 residues. The V gene's germline CDR1 is MDHEN and CDR2 SYDVKM. The V end was cut by 7 bases, the J end by 2 bases, with 17 bases between.

This clone was counted ten times or more. This sequence joins TRBV5-6 and TRBJ1-5, with D maybe TRBD1 (5 bases). Looked up from germline, CDR1 is SGHDT and CDR2 is YYEEEE. V was trimmed by 5 bases and J by 6 bases, leaving 15 bases between them. The CDR3 contains 14 residues. The CDR3 reads CASRLWNRGQPQHF. Here the CDR3 DNA reads TGTGCCAGCAGACTATGGAATAGGGGTCAGCCCCAGCATTTT.

In this sample, this clone turned up many times. The CDR3 nucleotides are TGTGCCAGCAGCCTGCGAGGGACGGTCAATGAGCAGTTCTTC. Protein: CASSLRGTVNEQFF. V is TRBV9 and J is TRBJ2-1, with D possibly being TRBD1 or TRBD2 (5 bases each). Deletions cut 4 bases from V and 6 bases from J, with 14 bases between. Germline V lookup: CDR1 SGDLS, CDR2 YYNGEE. This CDR3 region has 14 residues.

This clone was counted ten times or more. V and J are TRBV14 and TRBJ2-5; weak D call: TRBD2 (6 bases). Deletions cut 0 bases from V and 7 bases from J, with 12 bases between. This CDR3 spans 14 amino acids. Germline V gene data show CDR1 as SGHDN and CDR2 as FVKESK. This CDR3 reads CASSQDPRGWTQYF. CDR3 nucleotide sequence: TGTGCCAGCAGCCAAGATCCACGGGGGTGGACCCAGTACTTC.

This clone was counted ten times or more. The same CDR3 also results from other DNA sequences found in this sample. The chain joins TRBV6-1 to TRBJ2-1; 7 bases line up with TRBD2. The CDR3 has 16 amino acids. Germline V gene data show CDR1 as MNHNS and CDR2 as SASEGT. The V and J ends lost 0 bases and 5 bases, in that order; junction bases with no gene match: 7. The CDR3 spells CASSEAPSGVNNEQFF. The CDR3 bases are TGTGCCAGCAGTGAAGCGCCAAGCGGGGTCAACAATGAGCAGTTCTTC.

This clone was seen ten or more times. This chain joins TRBV11-2 and TRBJ2-2; possibly TRBD2 for D (6 bases). The length of the CDR3 is 12 residues. CDR1 and CDR2 from the germline V gene are SGHAT and FQNNGV. Trimming left V 4 bases short and J 10 bases short, with 10 bases between. The CDR3 sequence is CASSSSATELFF. The CDR3 DNA follows: TGTGCCAGCAGCTCTAGCGCAACGGAGCTGTTTTTT.

There are a few counts of this clone. One junction end does not reproduce the germline sequence, and a read error may be involved. Other DNA sequences in the same sample also yield this CDR3. This chain joins TRBV20-1 and TRBJ2-2; TRBD2 matches 8 bases. The CDR3 totals 14 residues. Germline V gene lookup returns CDR1 DFQATT and CDR2 SNEGSKA (reference sequence). Here the CDR3 reads CSARFSGDTGELFF. CDR3 nucleotides: TGCAGTGCTAGGTTTAGCGGGGACACCGGGGAGTTGTTTTTT.

The table lists this clone with a few counts. CDR3: CASSPLTSLAKNIQYF. As DNA, the CDR3 is TGTGCCAGCAGCCCCCTGACTAGTTTAGCCAAAAACATTCAGTACTTC. The chain combines TRBV3-1 with TRBJ2-4; tentatively, D is TRBD2 (6 bases). V lost 4 bases to trimming and J lost 0 bases, with 13 bases between them. The germline CDR1 and CDR2 sequences are LGHDT and YNNKEL (reference sequence). This CDR3 region has 16 residues.

This clone was found many times. V is TRBV20-1 and J is TRBJ2-1; 10 bases map to TRBD2. The germline V gene encodes CDR1 DFQATT and CDR2 SNEGSKA (reference sequence). The CDR3 runs to 14 residues. V was pared by 5 bases and J by 4 bases, with 5 bases of the junction left unmatched. The CDR3 DNA reads as TGCAGTGCTTTAACTAGCGGGATTTACAATGAGCAGTTCTTC. Amino acid sequence: CSALTSGIYNEQFF.

This clone was counted many times. This chain uses TRBV20-1 with TRBJ1-5; 8 bases align to TRBD1. This CDR3 contains 15 residues. With 5 bases clipped from V and 4 bases from J, the junction kept 10 bases outside the gene matches. Germline V gene lookup returns CDR1 DFQATT and CDR2 SNEGSKA (reference sequence). Written as DNA, the CDR3 is TGCAGTGCTTTTGTGGGACAGGCAAAGAATCAGCCCCAGCATTTT. Protein sequence: CSAFVGQAKNQPQHF.

The table lists this clone with many counts. The rearrangement joins TRBV5-1 to TRBJ2-3, with 8 bases lining up with TRBD1. The CDR3 is made up of 15 amino acids. Germline-derived CDR1 and CDR2 are SGHRS and YFSETQ. The V segment lost 4 bases and the J segment 8 bases; nucleotides outside the gene matches: 12. CDR3 loop: CASSLDGTGPFTQYF. The DNA of the CDR3 is TGCGCCAGCAGCCTTGACGGGACAGGCCCCTTTACGCAGTATTTT. Together with reference TRBV5-1 and TRBJ2-3, the CDR3 gives the full variable domain: KAGVTQTPRYLIKTRGQQVTLSCSPISGHRSVSWYQQTPGQGLQFLFEYFSETQRNKGNFPGRFSGRQFSNSRSEMNVSTLELGDSALYLCASSLDGTGPFTQYFGPGTRLTVL.